Listed here are 10 T cell receptor beta chains from one sample, sequenced in a study of CDR3 diversity in severe acne (dated by TCRdb to about 2019). The method was PCR. Sequenced on an Illumina HiSeq 2000. The raw public reads went through TCRdb reprocessing: fastp at Q25, MiXCR clone calling, in-frame beta chains kept. Identical CDR3 protein sequences are pooled into one entry, listed with their most common genes and DNA. The sample table contains 84,000 or so distinct CDR3 sequences; only one count was recorded for roughly 52% of them. Of the sample, 10% is held by the ten largest clones. The sample consisted of blood. The source of these receptors is a male donor in good health, serving as a control.

The chain uses TRBV10-3 and TRBJ2-7; 7 nucleotides agree with TRBD2. V dropped 6 bases and J dropped 1; count of bases not matched to a gene: 9. The length of the CDR3 is 15 residues. Germline loops: CDR1 ENHRY, CDR2 SYGVKD. The CDR3 spells CAIRGTPGGSYEQYF. The CDR3 bases are TGTGCCATCAGGGGGACTCCCGGGGGGTCCTACGAGCAGTACTTC.

The rearrangement uses TRBV12-3 or TRBV12-4 and TRBJ1-2; maybe TRBD1 (6 bases). The CDR3 contains 13 residues. Trimming cost V 5 bases and J 2 bases, with 9 bases left between them. The CDR3 here is CASSHDRNYGYTF. The CDR3 nucleotides are TGTGCCAGCAGTCACGACAGGAACTATGGCTACACCTTC.

The V call is TRBV25-1, the J call TRBJ1-3, with D unresolved. CDR1 and CDR2 (germline): MGHDK, SYGVNS. The CDR3 runs 13 residues. Trimming took 6 bases from V and 0 from J, leaving 6 bases between them. The CDR3 DNA reads as TGTGCCAGCAGACCGAACTCTGGAAACACCATATATTTT. Its protein product is CASRPNSGNTIYF.

This clonotype is labeled as medium-sized (0.01 to 0.1%). This rearrangement joins TRBV20-1 to TRBJ1-4; 7 nucleotides line up with TRBD1. Trimming removed 3 bases from V and 11 bases from J; junction bases left unmatched: 3. CDR1 is DFQATT, CDR2 SNEGSKA, per germline (reference sequence). The CDR3 extends over 11 amino acids. The DNA of the CDR3 is TGCAGTGCTAGGGGGACAGCTAAACTGTTTTTT. Encoded protein: CSARGTAKLFF.

There are a few counts of this clonotype. The V gene is TRBV7-6, the J gene TRBJ2-7; D uncertain. CDR1 is SGHVS, CDR2 FNYEAQ, per germline. This CDR3 is 14 amino acids long. V shed 2 bases and J shed 5 bases, with 13 bases lying between them. The CDR3 region has the DNA TGTGCCAGCAGCTTATCTGGGTCACGTCACGAGCAGTACTTC. It encodes CASSLSGSRHEQYF.

This clonotype was seen at least ten times. This chain uses TRBV5-1 with TRBJ2-7; a possible D gene is TRBD2 (7 bases). The germline V gene encodes CDR1 SGHRS and CDR2 YFSETQ. The CDR3 is 14 amino acids. Trimming stripped 0 bases from V and 4 bases from J, with 11 bases between. CDR3 sequence: CASSLEGGGYEQYF. The DNA of the CDR3 is TGCGCCAGCAGCTTGGAGGGGGGGGGGTACGAGCAGTACTTC.

This clonotype was recorded at least ten times. In DNA form, the CDR3 reads TGTGCCAGCAGTTACGGGACAGGGGATAACTATGGCTACACCTTC. It specifies CASSYGTGDNYGYTF. This rearrangement joins TRBV28 to TRBJ1-2; 10 positions agree with TRBD1. V dropped 4 bases and J dropped 1; count of bases not matched to a gene: 3. This CDR3 contains 15 residues. The germline gives CDR1 MDHEN, CDR2 SYDVKM.

The CDR3 region is CSLRTTNEKLFF. CDR3 sequence (DNA): TGCAGTTTGCGGACAACTAATGAAAAACTGTTTTTT. This sequence joins TRBV20-1 and TRBJ1-4, with D uncertain. CDR1 and CDR2 from the germline V gene are DFQATT and SNEGSKA (reference sequence). The V end was cut by 8 bases, the J end by 0 bases, with 7 bases between. The CDR3 has 12 amino acids.

This clonotype showed up just a few times. The chain couples TRBV6-5 to TRBJ1-2; the D gene is possibly TRBD1 (6 bases). This CDR3 has 15 amino acids. V lost 7 bases and J lost 1, with 16 bases in between. Germline V CDR1 and CDR2: MNHEY, SVGAGI. CDR3 nucleotides: TGTGCCAGCAAGTGGAACAGGGAAAATAACTATGGCTACACCTTC. Protein product: CASKWNRENNYGYTF.

This clonotype occurred once. This chain joins TRBV20-1 and TRBJ1-1; unclear D gene. This CDR3 comprises 13 residues. Germline CDR1 and CDR2: DFQATT and SNEGSKA (reference sequence). Trimming stripped 6 bases from V and 3 bases from J, with 14 bases between. CDR3 bases: TGCAGTGCCAGCAGCCAGTCGGACACTGAAGCTTTCTTT. It yields the protein CSASSQSDTEAFF.